This T cell receptor (beta chain) derives from a study of molecular identifiers for immune sequencing clone quantification. J gave up 4 bases and V 8 bases, and 11 bases lay outside the gene matches. This CDR3 spans 15 amino acids. TCRdb passed the PCR reads through MiXCR, listing each CDR3 protein once. The top ten clones hold around 1.4% of a sample with tens of thousands of distinct CDR3 sequences, around a sixth of them seen once. This clonotype was seen at least ten times. Sorting was used to obtain naive CD8 T cells (CD8+CD4-CCR7+CD45RA+). The V and J genes are TRBV12-3 or TRBV12-4 and TRBJ1-5; 7 bases match TRBD1. Material for sequencing was naive CD8+ T cells from blood, with Jurkat cell RNA spiked in. Subset: FACS-sorted CD8+CD4-CCR7+CD45RA+ naive T cells. This TCR derives from a human donor in good health. Some libraries in this study had Jurkat cell RNA spiked in. CDR3 residues: CASQGTAVKNQPQHF. In nucleotides, the CDR3 is TGTGCCAGCCAAGGGACAGCGGTTAAAAATCAGCCCCAGCATTTT.